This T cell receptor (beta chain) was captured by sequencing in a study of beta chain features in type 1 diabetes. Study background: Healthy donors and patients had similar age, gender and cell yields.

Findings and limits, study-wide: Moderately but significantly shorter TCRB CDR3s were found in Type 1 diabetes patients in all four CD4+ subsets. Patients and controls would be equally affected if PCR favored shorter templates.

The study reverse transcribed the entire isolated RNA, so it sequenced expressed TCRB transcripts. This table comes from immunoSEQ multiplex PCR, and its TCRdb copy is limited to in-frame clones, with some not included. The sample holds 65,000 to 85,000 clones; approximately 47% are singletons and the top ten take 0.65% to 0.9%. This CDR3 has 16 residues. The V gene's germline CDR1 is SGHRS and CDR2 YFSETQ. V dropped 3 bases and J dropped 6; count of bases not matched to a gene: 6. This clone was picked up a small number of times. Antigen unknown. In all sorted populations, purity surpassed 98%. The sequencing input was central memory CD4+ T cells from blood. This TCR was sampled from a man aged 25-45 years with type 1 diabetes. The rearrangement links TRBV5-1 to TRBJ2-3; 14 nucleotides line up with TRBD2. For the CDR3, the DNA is TGCGCCAGCAGCTCGGGACTAGCGGGAGCGGGGGATACGCAGTATTTT. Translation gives CASSSGLAGAGDTQYF.